The 3 T cell receptor beta chains listed next were all sequenced from one sample in a study of Graves' ophthalmopathy and Graves' hyperthyroidism. Amplification of the TCR beta CDR3 regions used RNA transcripts (as template). HTBI-primed first-round RT-PCR preceded second-round multiplex PCR. In TCRdb, the multiplex PCR reads were re-called with MiXCR into one record per CDR3 protein. The repertoire has roughly 380,000 distinct CDR3 sequences, 15% to 17% of them found once; the top ten carry roughly 7%. Input material: peripheral blood. The receptors derive from a woman in her late teens or twenties with stable Graves' hyperthyroidism.

The chain couples TRBV7-6 to TRBJ2-7, with 8 bases lining up with TRBD1. V was pared by 5 bases and J by 5 bases, with 17 bases of the junction left unmatched. The germline V gene encodes CDR1 SGHVS and CDR2 FNYEAQ. The length of the CDR3 is 17 residues. The CDR3 is CASSPGLSGTGGNEQYF. For the CDR3, the DNA is TGTGCCAGCAGCCCTGGTCTAAGTGGAACAGGGGGTAACGAGCAGTACTTC.

This clonotype was counted at least ten times. The chain carries TRBV2 and TRBJ1-5; D possibly corresponds to TRBD1 (5 bases). The ends were cut back, 2 bases at V and 5 bases at J, with 13 bases in the middle. Germline CDR1 SNHLY, CDR2 FYNNEI. CDR3 size: 15 residues. The CDR3 DNA is TGTGCCAGCAGTGAATCCGGGGCGCAGTATCAGCCCCAGCATTTT. This sequence encodes CASSESGAQYQPQHF. The full variable domain, its missing parts supplied by reference TRBV2 and TRBJ1-5, is EPEVTQTPSHQVTQMGQEVILRCVPISNHLYFYWYRQILGQKVEFLVSFYNNEISEKSEIFDDQFSVERPDGSNFTLKIRSTKLEDSAMYFCASSESGAQYQPQHFGDGTRLSIL.

This clonotype was counted ten times or more. CDR3 region: CASSLIRRAGNGYTF. The DNA for the CDR3 is TGTGCCAGCAGCTTAATTAGAAGGGCAGGGAATGGCTACACCTTC. The chain uses TRBV7-3 and TRBJ1-2, with D maybe TRBD1 (5 bases). CDR3 length equals 15 residues. Trimming pared 1 base from V and 6 bases from J, leaving 15 bases between. Germline V lookup: CDR1 SGHTA, CDR2 FQGTGA.